Listed below are T cell receptor beta chains from one sample, sequenced in a study of graft-versus-host responses after intestinal transplantation. These receptors have no identified antigens. The protocol was immunoSEQ multiplex PCR, while the TCRdb copy is restricted to in-frame clones and leaves out a portion. The sample lists about 93,000 clones, around 84% occurring once. The sequenced sample was unstimulated CD4+ T cells sorted from spleen or lymph node cells, obtained before intestinal transplant. The origin of the receptors is a human donor who received an intestinal transplant. The CDR3 runs from the conserved cysteine through the conserved F or W. A D gene is named only where the DNA matches it firmly. Not every row has a clone size; where given, it reads once, few, many or a size class.

j_call: TRBJ2-5; v_call: TRBV7-8; d_call: TRBD2; clone_size: .; cdr3_aa: CASSLGEGETQYF; cdr3_nt: TGTGCCAGCAGCTTGGGGGAGGGGGAGACCCAGTACTTC
j_call: TRBJ2-1; v_call: TRBV15; d_call: TRBD2; clone_size: .; cdr3_aa: CATSRERTSGYNEQFF; cdr3_nt: TGTGCCACCAGCAGAGAGCGGACTAGCGGGTACAATGAGCAGTTCTTC
j_call: TRBJ2-5; v_call: TRBV5-1; d_call: TRBD2; clone_size: .; cdr3_aa: CASSLRGLAGEGAQYF; cdr3_nt: TGCGCCAGCAGCTTGAGGGGACTAGCGGGGGAAGGGGCCCAGTACTTC
j_call: TRBJ2-3; v_call: TRBV5-1; d_call: TRBD1; clone_size: .; cdr3_aa: CASSLVRGTDTQYF; cdr3_nt: TGCGCCAGCAGCTTGGTCAGGGGGACAGATACGCAGTATTTT
j_call: TRBJ2-1; v_call: TRBV5-4; d_call: .; clone_size: once; cdr3_aa: CASSPSVGGVNEQFF; cdr3_nt: TGTGCCAGCAGCCCCTCAGTCGGCGGGGTGAATGAGCAGTTCTTC
j_call: TRBJ2-1; v_call: TRBV9; d_call: TRBD2; clone_size: .; cdr3_aa: CASSIGTSGSNEQFF; cdr3_nt: TGTGCCAGCAGTATCGGGACTAGCGGGAGCAATGAGCAGTTCTTC
j_call: TRBJ2-3; v_call: TRBV5-6; d_call: TRBD2; clone_size: .; cdr3_aa: CASSSGTSGNTQYF; cdr3_nt: TGTGCCAGCAGTTCGGGGACTAGCGGAAATACGCAGTATTTT
j_call: TRBJ2-2; v_call: TRBV19; d_call: .; clone_size: once; cdr3_aa: CASCREKGTGELFF; cdr3_nt: TGTGCCAGTTGTAGGGAGAAAGGCACCGGGGAGCTGTTTTTT
j_call: TRBJ2-7; v_call: TRBV4-2; d_call: TRBD2; clone_size: few; cdr3_aa: CASSQESGTSGSHYEQYF; cdr3_nt: TGTGCCAGCAGCCAAGAATCCGGGACTAGCGGGAGCCATTACGAGCAGTACTTC
j_call: TRBJ1-1; v_call: TRBV28; d_call: .; clone_size: .; cdr3_aa: CASNLPVNTEAFF; cdr3_nt: TGTGCCAGCAACTTGCCCGTCAACACTGAAGCTTTCTTT
j_call: TRBJ2-2; v_call: TRBV6-1; d_call: .; clone_size: .; cdr3_aa: CASSERTNTGELFF; cdr3_nt: TGTGCCAGCAGTGAAAGGACAAACACCGGGGAGCTGTTTTTT
j_call: TRBJ2-2; v_call: TRBV10-1; d_call: TRBD2; clone_size: .; cdr3_aa: CASSESSGLASGGELFF; cdr3_nt: TGCGCCAGCAGTGAGTCGTCCGGACTAGCGTCGGGTGGGGAGCTGTTTTTT
j_call: TRBJ2-7; v_call: TRBV6-5; d_call: TRBD2; clone_size: .; cdr3_aa: CASSYTLAGDKYEQYF; cdr3_nt: TGTGCCAGCAGTTACACACTAGCGGGGGATAAATACGAGCAGTACTTC
j_call: TRBJ1-1; v_call: TRBV20-1; d_call: .; clone_size: .; cdr3_aa: CRPHGHEAFF; cdr3_nt: TGCAGACCCCATGGACATGAAGCTTTCTTT
j_call: TRBJ1-2; v_call: TRBV25-1; d_call: TRBD1; clone_size: .; cdr3_aa: CASSDGTGSYGYTF; cdr3_nt: TGTGCCAGCAGTGACGGGACAGGGAGCTATGGCTACACCTTC
j_call: TRBJ2-4; v_call: TRBV28; d_call: TRBD1; clone_size: .; cdr3_aa: CASSSNRAGGLNIQYF; cdr3_nt: TGTGCCAGCAGTTCAAACCGGGCAGGGGGCCTAAACATTCAGTACTTC
j_call: TRBJ2-1; v_call: TRBV13; d_call: TRBD2; clone_size: .; cdr3_aa: CASSPVREGKYNEQFF; cdr3_nt: TGTGCCAGCAGCCCCGTGAGGGAGGGAAAGTACAATGAGCAGTTCTTC
j_call: TRBJ2-5; v_call: TRBV5-5; d_call: TRBD1; clone_size: .; cdr3_aa: CASSFLTGGQETQYF; cdr3_nt: TGTGCCAGCAGCTTCCTAACAGGGGGTCAAGAGACCCAGTACTTC
j_call: TRBJ1-6; v_call: TRBV11-2; d_call: .; clone_size: few; cdr3_aa: CASSPNRVSPLHF; cdr3_nt: TGTGCCAGCAGCCCAAACAGGGTTTCACCCCTCCACTTT
j_call: TRBJ2-1; v_call: TRBV27; d_call: .; clone_size: .; cdr3_aa: CATCEAGRNEQFF; cdr3_nt: TGTGCCACCTGTGAAGCGGGTCGGAATGAGCAGTTCTTC
j_call: TRBJ2-3; v_call: TRBV27; d_call: TRBD2; clone_size: .; cdr3_aa: CASSFASGGVLVGTDTQYF; cdr3_nt: TGTGCCAGCAGTTTCGCTAGCGGGGGGGTCCTAGTAGGTACAGATACGCAGTATTTT
j_call: TRBJ2-2; v_call: TRBV5-1; d_call: TRBD1; clone_size: .; cdr3_aa: CASSATGQGRTGELFF; cdr3_nt: TGCGCCAGCAGCGCAACCGGACAGGGGAGGACCGGGGAGCTGTTTTTT
j_call: TRBJ2-2; v_call: TRBV5-4; d_call: TRBD2; clone_size: .; cdr3_aa: CASSPSGMVTGELFF; cdr3_nt: TGTGCCAGCAGCCCTAGCGGGATGGTCACCGGGGAGCTGTTTTTT
j_call: TRBJ2-1; v_call: TRBV6-1; d_call: .; clone_size: .; cdr3_aa: CASSLQGVSYNEQFF; cdr3_nt: TGTGCCAGCAGTTTACAGGGTGTCTCCTACAATGAGCAGTTCTTC
j_call: TRBJ2-2; v_call: TRBV27; d_call: TRBD2; clone_size: .; cdr3_aa: CASRPGLGRTGELFF; cdr3_nt: TGTGCCAGCAGGCCGGGACTAGGCCGCACCGGGGAGCTGTTTTTT
j_call: TRBJ2-6; v_call: TRBV2; d_call: TRBD2; clone_size: .; cdr3_aa: CASSLLAGGTGANVLTF; cdr3_nt: TGTGCCAGCAGCCTACTAGCGGGAGGAACAGGGGCCAACGTCCTGACTTTC
j_call: TRBJ2-1; v_call: TRBV28; d_call: .; clone_size: .; cdr3_aa: CASSPLREQFF; cdr3_nt: TGTGCCAGCAGTCCACTTCGGGAGCAGTTCTTC
j_call: TRBJ2-2; v_call: TRBV5-1; d_call: .; clone_size: .; cdr3_aa: CASSLAATWNTGELFF; cdr3_nt: TGCGCCAGCAGCTTGGCGGCGACTTGGAACACCGGGGAGCTGTTTTTT
j_call: TRBJ2-4; v_call: TRBV16; d_call: TRBD2; clone_size: .; cdr3_aa: CASSREGAKNIQYF; cdr3_nt: TGTGCCAGCAGCCGGGAGGGGGCCAAAAACATTCAGTACTTC
j_call: TRBJ2-1; v_call: TRBV5-4; d_call: .; clone_size: .; cdr3_aa: CASSLTQGSYNEQFF; cdr3_nt: TGTGCCAGCAGCTTGACACAGGGTTCCTACAATGAGCAGTTCTTC
j_call: TRBJ1-2; v_call: TRBV28; d_call: TRBD1; clone_size: .; cdr3_aa: CASSPQGASYGYTF; cdr3_nt: TGTGCCAGCAGCCCACAGGGGGCGTCCTATGGCTACACCTTC
j_call: TRBJ2-7; v_call: TRBV6-5; d_call: TRBD1; clone_size: few; cdr3_aa: CASRSDRGINEQYF; cdr3_nt: TGTGCCAGCAGATCGGACAGGGGGATCAACGAGCAGTACTTC
j_call: TRBJ1-2; v_call: TRBV2; d_call: .; clone_size: .; cdr3_aa: CATLTGTGYTF; cdr3_nt: TGTGCCACGCTAACAGGGACCGGCTACACCTTC
j_call: TRBJ2-1; v_call: TRBV11-2; d_call: TRBD2; clone_size: .; cdr3_aa: CASSRTSGRALGGNEQFF; cdr3_nt: TGTGCCAGCAGCCGAACTAGCGGGAGGGCCCTAGGAGGCAATGAGCAGTTCTTC
j_call: TRBJ2-5; v_call: TRBV2; d_call: TRBD1; clone_size: .; cdr3_aa: CASSADRAQETQYF; cdr3_nt: TGTGCCAGCAGTGCCGACAGGGCTCAAGAGACCCAGTACTTC
j_call: TRBJ1-2; v_call: TRBV19; d_call: TRBD1; clone_size: .; cdr3_aa: CASTRAGGNYGYTF; cdr3_nt: TGTGCCAGTACCCGGGCAGGGGGCAACTATGGCTACACCTTC
j_call: TRBJ2-7; v_call: TRBV28; d_call: TRBD2; clone_size: .; cdr3_aa: CASRGRGGLGSYEQYF; cdr3_nt: TGTGCCAGCAGGGGTCGGGGGGGATTGGGATCCTACGAGCAGTACTTC
j_call: TRBJ2-7; v_call: TRBV6-1; d_call: TRBD2; clone_size: .; cdr3_aa: CASSETSPGGYEQYF; cdr3_nt: TGTGCCAGCAGTGAGACTAGTCCGGGGGGGTACGAGCAGTACTTC
j_call: TRBJ2-1; v_call: TRBV29-1; d_call: TRBD2; clone_size: .; cdr3_aa: CSVEKGTSRSYNEQFF; cdr3_nt: TGCAGCGTTGAAAAAGGGACTAGCCGATCCTACAATGAGCAGTTCTTC
j_call: TRBJ1-2; v_call: TRBV2; d_call: TRBD1; clone_size: .; cdr3_aa: CASSAAGGSGYTF; cdr3_nt: TGTGCCAGCAGTGCGGCAGGGGGATCGGGCTACACCTTC
j_call: TRBJ2-1; v_call: TRBV5-1; d_call: TRBD1; clone_size: few; cdr3_aa: CASSLATGVGDEQFF; cdr3_nt: TGCGCCAGCAGCTTGGCCACAGGGGTTGGGGATGAGCAGTTCTTC
j_call: TRBJ1-2; v_call: TRBV6-1; d_call: .; clone_size: .; cdr3_aa: CATTGIQGYTF; cdr3_nt: TGTGCCACCACAGGGATCCAGGGCTACACCTTC
j_call: TRBJ1-6; v_call: TRBV7-6; d_call: .; clone_size: .; cdr3_aa: CASSLSGNVNSPLHF; cdr3_nt: TGTGCCAGCAGCTTGTCAGGGAATGTAAATTCACCCCTCCACTTT
j_call: TRBJ2-1; v_call: TRBV7-9; d_call: TRBD2; clone_size: .; cdr3_aa: CASSIRTSYNEQFF; cdr3_nt: TGTGCCAGCAGCATCAGGACTAGCTACAATGAGCAGTTCTTC
j_call: TRBJ1-4; v_call: TRBV9; d_call: .; clone_size: .; cdr3_aa: CASTDLAPANEKLFF; cdr3_nt: TGTGCCAGCACTGATTTGGCTCCAGCTAATGAAAAACTGTTTTTT
j_call: TRBJ2-5; v_call: TRBV18; d_call: TRBD2; clone_size: .; cdr3_aa: CASSPPQGTSGVRETQYF; cdr3_nt: TGTGCCAGCTCACCTCCGCAAGGTACTAGCGGGGTCCGGGAGACCCAGTACTTC
j_call: TRBJ2-7; v_call: TRBV28; d_call: TRBD1; clone_size: .; cdr3_aa: CASSLPRTGRYEQYF; cdr3_nt: TGTGCCAGCAGTTTACCCCGGACAGGTCGCTACGAGCAGTACTTC
j_call: TRBJ1-2; v_call: TRBV19; d_call: TRBD1; clone_size: .; cdr3_aa: CASADRVDGYTF; cdr3_nt: TGTGCCAGTGCGGACAGGGTAGATGGCTACACCTTC
j_call: TRBJ2-6; v_call: TRBV1; d_call: .; clone_size: .; cdr3_aa: CTSSRTGSGANVLTF; cdr3_nt: TGCACCAGCAGCCGGACAGGGTCTGGGGCCAACGTCCTGACTTTC
j_call: TRBJ1-1; v_call: TRBV2; d_call: .; clone_size: once; cdr3_aa: CATLQPLLLAFF; cdr3_nt: TGCGCCACACTCCAACCTCTTTTATTGGCTTTCTTT
j_call: TRBJ2-1; v_call: TRBV10-3; d_call: .; clone_size: .; cdr3_aa: CAISTSLQPHEQFF; cdr3_nt: TGTGCCATCAGCACATCTCTTCAACCTCATGAGCAGTTCTTC
j_call: TRBJ2-6; v_call: TRBV19; d_call: .; clone_size: .; cdr3_aa: CASSGYFSRAGANVLTF; cdr3_nt: TGTGCCAGTAGTGGTTATTTCTCTCGGGCTGGGGCCAACGTCCTGACTTTC
j_call: TRBJ1-2; v_call: TRBV19; d_call: .; clone_size: few; cdr3_aa: CASSTPQGTVGYTF; cdr3_nt: TGTGCCAGTAGTACCCCACAGGGAACAGTTGGCTACACCTTC
j_call: TRBJ1-1; v_call: TRBV7-8; d_call: TRBD1; clone_size: .; cdr3_aa: CASRPPGQSTEAFF; cdr3_nt: TGTGCCAGCAGACCGCCGGGACAGAGCACTGAAGCTTTCTTT